The next 2 T cell receptor beta chains were all read from a single sample in a study of cytomegalovirus exposure and HLA in healthy donors. Use of 60 Vbeta and 13 Jbeta primers characterized the PCR. Using immunoSEQ multiplex PCR, the repertoire was profiled, and TCRdb retains in-frame clones only, with some absent. The sample lists 150,000 to 200,000 clones; approximately 59% were seen once. The sample taken for sequencing was PBMCs. These receptors were collected from a middle-aged man in good health and CMV-seronegative.

The chain joins TRBV7-2 to TRBJ1-5; D gene uncertain. This CDR3 comprises 17 residues. Germline assignment: CDR1 SGHTA and CDR2 FQGNSA. V lost 0 bases, J lost 0 bases, and 12 bases lay in between. DNA for the CDR3: TGTGCCAGCAGCTTAGCATCTAGTCGATATAGCAATCAGCCCCAGCATTTT. Protein: CASSLASSRYSNQPQHF.

CDR3 protein: CSVMTSGSQGGTDTQYF. The CDR3 nucleotides read TGCAGCGTGATGACTAGCGGGAGCCAAGGGGGCACAGATACGCAGTATTTT. The chain carries TRBV29-1 and TRBJ2-3, with TRBD2 identical over 12 bases. The CDR3 loop spans 17 amino acids. J gave up 1 base and V 6 bases, and 11 bases lay outside the gene matches. CDR1 is SQVTM and CDR2 is ANQGSEA in the germline V gene.